This record looks at one T cell receptor (beta chain) sequence and its context. Germline V gene lookup returns CDR1 LGHNA and CDR2 YNFKEQ. V lost 4 bases and J 1 base, leaving 15 bases between the germline ends. CDR3 length: 16 residues. As handled by the study authors: Amplifying reference gene primers gave estimates of nucleated cell counts. Assay used: immunoSEQ multiplex PCR; TCRdb lists only in-frame clones, some missing. The DNA was the basis for D and trimming; V, J and clone size are from that table. The table has 35,000 to 55,000 clones, more than 70% seen once. This entry is derived from a study of blood T cell repertoires in COVID-19. Across the whole study: The samples span acute and convalescent COVID-19 from the United States, Italy and Spain. The cDNA or gDNA used as material had been derived from T cells, B-cell-depleted T cells, or PBMCs.

Sequencing was carried out using peripheral blood. This chain links TRBV4-2 with TRBJ2-3; tentatively, D is TRBD1 (5 bases). This receptor was identified in a woman in her 70s with acute or convalescent COVID-19. CDR3 region: CASSREDTLGTDTQYF. Written as DNA, the CDR3 is TGTGCCAGCAGCCGAGAGGACACCCTCGGCACAGATACGCAGTATTTT.